This TCR beta chain appears in the sequencing data of a study of human T cells and chemical hapten exposure. On the study more broadly: Scalp application of diphenylcyclopropenone was performed weekly in patients across the entire roughly 23-week study. Findings and limits, study-wide: Expanded TCRs were compared with controls, and the expanded TCRs formed significantly more large CDR3 similarity clusters.

Time point described: patch test 3, about 24 weeks after DPC sensitization. Treatment specified: therapeutic diphenylcyclopropenone sensitization with weekly scalp DPC. Donors were 18 to 70-year-old alopecia patients suitable for DPC. A remark on this clonotype: The antigen remains unidentified.

Germline lookup yields CDR1 SGHTA and CDR2 FQGNSA. The V segment lost 0 bases and the J segment 0 bases; nucleotides outside the gene matches: 25. The CDR3 has 23 residues. As handled by the study authors: Sequenced samples showed a median of around 96,000 TCRs each, with counts running from around 25,000 to 690,000. TCRdb analysed the RACE reads with MiXCR anew, one entry per CDR3 protein. These V and J calls originate from TCRdb's pipeline instead of the authors' own analysis. The data show 95,000 to 150,000 distinct CDR3 sequences, about 11% seen once. This sequence was found in a woman aged 45-60 years with alopecia areata. Some clones in this sample may be carry-over from other donors' samples. This rearrangement joins TRBV7-2 to TRBJ2-7, with TRBD2 matching 8 bases. Sequenced material: whole blood, taken in connection with sensitization to the hapten diphenylcyclopropenone (DPC). The CDR3, as DNA: TGTGCCAGCAGCTTAGCTTTCCCGGGACTAGACCACTACTCTCTTGTACTCTCCTACGAGCAGTACTTC. Its translation is CASSLAFPGLDHYSLVLSYEQYF.